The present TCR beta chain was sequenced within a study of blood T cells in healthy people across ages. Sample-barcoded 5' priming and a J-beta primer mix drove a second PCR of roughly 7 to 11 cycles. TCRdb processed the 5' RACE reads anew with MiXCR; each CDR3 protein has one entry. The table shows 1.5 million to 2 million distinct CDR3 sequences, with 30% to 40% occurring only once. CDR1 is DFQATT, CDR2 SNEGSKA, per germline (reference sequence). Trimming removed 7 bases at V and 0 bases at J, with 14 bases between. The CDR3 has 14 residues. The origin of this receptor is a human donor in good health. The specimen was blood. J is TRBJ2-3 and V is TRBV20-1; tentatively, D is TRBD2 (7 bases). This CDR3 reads CSVGRGSSTDTQYF. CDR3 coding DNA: TGCAGTGTTGGGAGGGGGTCTAGCACAGATACGCAGTATTTT.